The T cell receptor (beta chain) under discussion was sequenced for a study of Graves' ophthalmopathy and Graves' hyperthyroidism. In this cohort, patients with other autoimmune diseases, uncontrolled infections, pregnancy or lactation were excluded. CDR3 size: 17 residues. The V gene lost 4 bases and the J gene lost 2 bases, with 19 bases spanning the gap. CDR1 is SGHTA, CDR2 FQGNSA, per germline. General study results and limits: A 13-signature model separated ophthalmopathy from stable hyperthyroidism, roughly 85% sensitivity, 80% to 83% specificity.

Remarks on this clonotype: Its matching antigen is unknown.

RNA transcripts were the template, and TCR beta CDR3 regions were amplified from them. First-round RT-PCR relied on HTBI primers, and a second-round multiplex PCR came next. From the multiplex PCR reads, TCRdb called clonotypes with MiXCR, one entry per CDR3 protein. Among over a million distinct CDR3 sequences listed, about 38% were seen once. The TCR comes from an adult man with Graves' hyperthyroidism. This chain connects TRBV7-2 to TRBJ2-3; D possibly uses TRBD1 or TRBD2 (7 bases each). The sample comprised peripheral blood or thyroid tissue (not recorded which). DNA for the CDR3: TGTGCCAGCAGCTCCGGGACAGCGGGATCCAACACAGATACGCAGTATTTT. Its translation: CASSSGTAGSNTDTQYF.